Listed here is a single T cell receptor (beta chain). The data belong to a study of CD8 T cells in Susac syndrome. Sequencing of TCR beta covered CD8+ and CD4+ T cells obtained from blood. The CD8+ and CD4+ T cells were negatively isolated, with the TEMRA cells enriched by FACS. The CDR3 runs to 14 residues. With V trimmed by 7 bases and J by 8 bases, 10 bases remained unmatched. From germline, CDR1 is SNHLY and CDR2 FYNNEI. The RNA input was 0.5 to 1 ug, and it was reverse transcribed with random hexamers. The CDR3 of TCR beta was amplified by immunoSEQ multiplex PCR across 54 Vbeta and 13 Jbeta. Each CDR3 protein gets one entry after TCRdb re-called the immunoSEQ multiplex PCR reads with MiXCR. This table has 150,000 or so distinct CDR3 sequences, roughly 95% appearing once.

This receptor was identified in a human donor with multiple sclerosis. The sample comprised CD8+ T cells from PBMCs. The chain joins TRBV2 to TRBJ2-1; 8 bases match TRBD2. For the CDR3, the DNA is TGTGCCAGCATCGACCGGGGGGGGAAAGATGAGCAGTTCTTC. Protein: CASIDRGGKDEQFF. Filled out from reference TRBV2 and TRBJ2-1, the complete variable domain reads EPEVTQTPSHQVTQMGQEVILRCVPISNHLYFYWYRQILGQKVEFLVSFYNNEISEKSEIFDDQFSVERPDGSNFTLKIRSTKLEDSAMYFCASIDRGGKDEQFFGPGTRLTVL.